The 2 T cell receptor beta chains listed next were all sequenced from one sample in a study of blood T cell repertoires in COVID-19. The repertoire was sequenced with immunoSEQ multiplex PCR; TCRdb's copy has only in-frame clones and lacks some. The table has 27,000 or so clones, approximately 86% seen once. The sample consisted of peripheral blood. The receptors were sampled from a human donor in a cohort sampled during active COVID-19.

The V call is TRBV10-3, the J call TRBJ2-7, with 10 bases aligning to TRBD2. The germline gives CDR1 ENHRY, CDR2 SYGVKD. CDR3 length equals 15 residues. V was clipped by 4 bases and J by 1 base; unmatched bases: 4. CDR3 sequence (DNA): TGTGCCATCAGTGTAAGCGGGGGGGCTTCCTACGAGCAGTACTTC. Its translation: CAISVSGGASYEQYF.

The V call is TRBV19, the J call TRBJ1-5; tentative D call: TRBD1 (5 bases). Germline V gene lookup returns CDR1 LNHDA and CDR2 SQIVND (reference sequence). The CDR3 has 14 residues. Trimming left V 8 bases short and J 2 bases short, with 13 bases between. The CDR3 sequence: CASLNGGGNQPQHF. The CDR3 nucleotides read TGTGCCAGTCTAAATGGGGGGGGCAATCAGCCCCAGCATTTT.